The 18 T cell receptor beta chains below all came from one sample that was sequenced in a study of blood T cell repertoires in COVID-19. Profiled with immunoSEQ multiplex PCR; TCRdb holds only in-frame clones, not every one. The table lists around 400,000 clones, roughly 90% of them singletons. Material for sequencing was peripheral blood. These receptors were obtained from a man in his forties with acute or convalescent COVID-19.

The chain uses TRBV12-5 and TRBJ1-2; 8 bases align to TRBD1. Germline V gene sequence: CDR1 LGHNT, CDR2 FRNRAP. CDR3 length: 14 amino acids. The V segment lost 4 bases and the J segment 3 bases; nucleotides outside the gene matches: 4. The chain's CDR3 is CASGSGQGHYGYTF. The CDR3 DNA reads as TGTGCTAGTGGTTCCGGACAGGGACACTATGGCTACACCTTC.

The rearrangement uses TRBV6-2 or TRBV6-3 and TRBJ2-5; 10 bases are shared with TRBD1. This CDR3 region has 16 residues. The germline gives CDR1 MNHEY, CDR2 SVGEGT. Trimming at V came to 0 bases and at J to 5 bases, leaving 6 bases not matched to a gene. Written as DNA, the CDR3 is TGTGCCAGCAGTTACTCTGCGACAGGGGGCATGGAGACCCAGTACTTC. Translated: CASSYSATGGMETQYF.

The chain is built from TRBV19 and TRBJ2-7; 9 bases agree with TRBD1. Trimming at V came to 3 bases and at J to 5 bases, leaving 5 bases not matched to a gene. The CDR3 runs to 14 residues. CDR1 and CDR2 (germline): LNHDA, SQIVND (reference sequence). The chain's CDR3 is CASSMGQGFHEQYF. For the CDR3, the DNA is TGTGCCAGTAGTATGGGACAGGGATTCCACGAGCAGTACTTC.

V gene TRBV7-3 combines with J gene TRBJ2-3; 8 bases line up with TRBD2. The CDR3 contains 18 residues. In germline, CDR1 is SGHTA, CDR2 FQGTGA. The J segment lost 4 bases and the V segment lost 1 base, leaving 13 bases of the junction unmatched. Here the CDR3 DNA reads TGTGCCAGCAGCTTAAAGAGAGACGGGAGGGCCGGCGCAGATACGCAGTATTTT. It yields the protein CASSLKRDGRAGADTQYF.

The CDR3 DNA reads as TGTGCCTGGAGTGGGGACACCAGCAATTCACCCCTCCACTTT. This gives the protein CAWSGDTSNSPLHF. The chain couples TRBV30 to TRBJ1-6; TRBD1 might be the D (6 bases). The CDR3 runs to 14 residues. The germline V gene encodes CDR1 GTSNPN and CDR2 SVGIG (reference sequence). V was trimmed by 1 base and J by 7 bases, leaving 11 bases between them.

CDR3 amino acids: CSVELLDYSAGNTIYF. The CDR3 DNA is TGCAGCGTTGAGTTATTAGATTATTCGGCTGGAAACACCATATATTTT. V usage is TRBV29-1 and J usage is TRBJ1-3, with no clear D. V lost 3 bases and J lost 2, with 17 bases in between. CDR3 length: 16 residues. Germline values: CDR1 SQVTM, CDR2 ANQGSEA.

This CDR3 is CASPGQNYGYTF. In DNA, the CDR3 is TGTGCCAGCCCCGGACAGAACTATGGCTACACCTTC. The rearrangement links TRBV12-3 or TRBV12-4 to TRBJ1-2; tentatively, D is TRBD1 (6 bases). Trimming removed 8 bases at V and 2 bases at J, with 9 bases between. The CDR3 covers 12 residues.

CDR3 DNA sequence: TGCAGTGCTAGTCGACTGGGACTTCCCTACGAGCAGTACTTC. Protein sequence: CSASRLGLPYEQYF. The gene calls are TRBV20-1 and TRBJ2-7; a weak D match, TRBD2 (6 bases). This CDR3 comprises 14 residues. Germline lookup yields CDR1 DFQATT and CDR2 SNEGSKA (reference sequence). The germline V and J ends were trimmed by 3 bases and 2 bases, with 14 bases remaining between them.

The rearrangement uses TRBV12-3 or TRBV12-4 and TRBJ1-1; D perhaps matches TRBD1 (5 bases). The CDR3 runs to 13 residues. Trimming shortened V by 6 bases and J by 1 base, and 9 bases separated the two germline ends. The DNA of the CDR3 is TGTGCCAGCAGACCAGGGTGGAACACTGAAGCTTTCTTT. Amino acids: CASRPGWNTEAFF.

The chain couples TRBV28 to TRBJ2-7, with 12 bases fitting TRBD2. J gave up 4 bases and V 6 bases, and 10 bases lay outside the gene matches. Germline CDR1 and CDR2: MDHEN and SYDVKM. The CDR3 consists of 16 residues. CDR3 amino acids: CASSSDGTSGLYEQYF. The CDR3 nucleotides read TGTGCCAGCAGCTCTGACGGGACTAGCGGGTTATACGAGCAGTACTTC.

CDR3 residues: CASSLDALTSSYNEQFF. The CDR3 bases are TGTGCCAGCAGCTTAGACGCATTGACAAGCTCCTACAATGAGCAGTTCTTC. The chain links TRBV11-2 to TRBJ2-1; D is ambiguous. V lost 0 bases and J lost 0, with 12 bases in between. Germline-derived CDR1 and CDR2 are SGHAT and FQNNGV. The CDR3 length is 17 residues.

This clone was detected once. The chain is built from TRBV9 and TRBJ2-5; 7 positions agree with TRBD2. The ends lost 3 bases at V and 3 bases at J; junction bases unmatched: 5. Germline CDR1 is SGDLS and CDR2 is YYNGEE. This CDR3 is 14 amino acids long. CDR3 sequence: CASSALRGKETQYF. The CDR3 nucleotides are TGTGCCAGCAGCGCCCTGCGGGGGAAAGAGACCCAGTACTTC.

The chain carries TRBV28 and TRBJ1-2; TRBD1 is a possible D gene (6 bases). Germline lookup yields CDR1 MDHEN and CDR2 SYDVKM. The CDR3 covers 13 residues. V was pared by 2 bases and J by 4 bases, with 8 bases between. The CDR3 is CASSLTGTYGYTF. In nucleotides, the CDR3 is TGTGCCAGCAGTTTAACAGGGACCTATGGCTACACCTTC.

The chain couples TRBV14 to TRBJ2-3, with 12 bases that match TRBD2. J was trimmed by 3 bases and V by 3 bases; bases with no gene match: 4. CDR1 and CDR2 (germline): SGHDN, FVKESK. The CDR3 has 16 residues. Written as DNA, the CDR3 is TGTGCCAGCAGCCATGGACTAGCGGGGTATACAGATACGCAGTATTTT. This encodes CASSHGLAGYTDTQYF.

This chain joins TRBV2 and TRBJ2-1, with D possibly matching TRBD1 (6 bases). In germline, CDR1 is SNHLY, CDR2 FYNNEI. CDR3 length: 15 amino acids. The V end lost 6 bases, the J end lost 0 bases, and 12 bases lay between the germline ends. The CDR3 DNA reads TGTGCCAGCAGGGTCGGACAGCGCTCCTACAATGAGCAGTTCTTC. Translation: CASRVGQRSYNEQFF.

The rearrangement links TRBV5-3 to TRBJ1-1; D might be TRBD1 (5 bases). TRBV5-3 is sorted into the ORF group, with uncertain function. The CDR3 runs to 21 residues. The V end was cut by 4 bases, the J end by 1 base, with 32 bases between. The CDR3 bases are TGTGCCAGAAGCCTAATGGCGACGTACCCACGGGGGTCGTGGTCGAACACTGAAGCTTTCTTT. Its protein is CARSLMATYPRGSWSNTEAFF.

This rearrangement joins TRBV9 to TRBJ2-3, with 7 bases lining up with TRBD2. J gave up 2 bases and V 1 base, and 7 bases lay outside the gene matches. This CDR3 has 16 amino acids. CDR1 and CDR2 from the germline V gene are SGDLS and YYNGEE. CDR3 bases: TGTGCCAGCAGCGTAACTACTAGCGAAGCCACAGATACGCAGTATTTT. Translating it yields CASSVTTSEATDTQYF.

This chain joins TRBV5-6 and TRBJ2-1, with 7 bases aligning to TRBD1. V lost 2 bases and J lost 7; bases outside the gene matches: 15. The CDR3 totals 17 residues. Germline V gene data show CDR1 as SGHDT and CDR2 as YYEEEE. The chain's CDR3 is CASSFTLDRQFFNEQFF. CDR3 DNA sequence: TGTGCCAGCAGCTTTACGTTGGACAGGCAATTTTTTAATGAGCAGTTCTTC.